One sample yielded the 25 T cell receptor beta chains listed below, sequenced in a study of T cells after yellow fever vaccination. TCRdb re-called the 5' RACE reads with MiXCR, one entry per CDR3 protein. Found here are 300,000 to 400,000 distinct CDR3 sequences, 8.7% of them singletons; the top ten hold approximately 18%. Sequenced here: PBMCs, sampled on the day of the first yellow fever vaccination. All receptors come from a man aged 18 to 35 who received the YFV17D yellow fever vaccine.

This sequence joins TRBV7-8 and TRBJ2-5; D remains ambiguous. V shed 5 bases and J shed 5 bases, with 12 bases lying between them. CDR3 length equals 13 residues. Germline V CDR1 and CDR2: SGHVS, FQNEAQ. CDR3 region: CASSVSRKETQYF. In DNA, the CDR3 is TGTGCCAGCAGCGTTAGCCGGAAGGAGACCCAGTACTTC.

This clonotype was seen a handful of times. The chain is built from TRBV4-3 and TRBJ2-1, with no clear D. Trimming removed 4 bases at V and 5 bases at J, with 3 bases between. The CDR3 runs 11 residues. Germline values: CDR1 LGHNA, CDR2 YSLEER. CDR3 nucleotides: TGCGCCAGCAGCCGAAACAATGAGCAGTTCTTC. Translated, it gives CASSRNNEQFF.

This clonotype was recorded many times. The rearrangement uses TRBV4-1 and TRBJ1-6, with D possibly TRBD1 on 5 matching bases. The CDR3 spans 18 residues. V gave up 1 base and J gave up 10 bases, with 23 bases separating them. Germline loops: CDR1 MGHRA, CDR2 YSYEKL. CDR3 nucleotides: TGCGCCAGCAGCCAAGGGGATCCCTCAGGCAGGGCTTACTCACCCCTCCACTTT. Translated, it gives CASSQGDPSGRAYSPLHF.

The chain is built from TRBV2 and TRBJ2-3; TRBD2 is a possible D gene (6 bases). CDR1 SNHLY and CDR2 FYNNEI come from the germline V gene. V was shortened by 7 bases and J by 3 bases, with 14 bases between the two germline ends. CDR3 length: 14 amino acids. The CDR3 nucleotides read TGTGCCAGCACCCTGGAGGGCGGGACAGATACGCAGTATTTT. It yields the protein CASTLEGGTDTQYF. Full variable domain (rest looked up from reference TRBV2 and TRBJ2-3): EPEVTQTPSHQVTQMGQEVILRCVPISNHLYFYWYRQILGQKVEFLVSFYNNEISEKSEIFDDQFSVERPDGSNFTLKIRSTKLEDSAMYFCASTLEGGTDTQYFGPGTRLTVL.

This clonotype was seen ten or more times. The CDR3 DNA reads TGTGCCAGCAGTTCCCTACAGCGGAACACCATATATTTT. Its protein product is CASSSLQRNTIYF. The chain employs TRBV28 and TRBJ1-3; D is undetermined. This CDR3 has 13 residues. Germline V gene sequence: CDR1 MDHEN, CDR2 SYDVKM. The ends were cut back, 4 bases at V and 7 bases at J, with 11 bases in the middle.

The chain carries TRBV4-3 and TRBJ2-5, with 7 bases aligning to TRBD2. V shed 0 bases, J shed 0 bases, and the junction held 7 bases outside the gene matches. The CDR3 extends over 17 amino acids. The germline V gene has CDR1 LGHNA and CDR2 YSLEER. The DNA for the CDR3 is TGCGCCAGCAGCCAAGATTCGCGACTAGCCTACCAAGAGACCCAGTACTTC. Protein sequence: CASSQDSRLAYQETQYF.

The chain carries TRBV6-1 and TRBJ2-3; D perhaps matches TRBD1 (6 bases). Germline values: CDR1 MNHNS, CDR2 SASEGT. V lost 6 bases and J 2 bases, leaving 12 bases between the germline ends. The CDR3 totals 14 residues. The CDR3 loop is CASRQDSSTDTQYF. The CDR3 region has the DNA TGTGCCAGCAGACAGGACAGCTCCACAGATACGCAGTATTTT.

This clonotype turned up a few times. J is TRBJ1-3 and V is TRBV7-2; D is uncertain. Germline V gene sequence: CDR1 SGHTA, CDR2 FQGNSA. The ends were cut back, 0 bases at V and 2 bases at J, with 8 bases in the middle. The CDR3 extends over 15 amino acids. CDR3 sequence reads: CASSLALGTGNTIYF. The CDR3 nucleotides are TGTGCCAGCAGCTTAGCGTTGGGAACTGGAAACACCATATATTTT.

This clonotype came up a few times. The chain uses TRBV7-2 and TRBJ2-7; the match to TRBD2 covers 10 bases. The CDR3 consists of 16 residues. Germline CDR1 reads SGHTA; CDR2 reads FQGNSA. The J segment lost 1 base and the V segment lost 5 bases, leaving 8 bases of the junction unmatched. CDR3 in amino acids: CASSQSKAGGSYEQYF. In DNA, the CDR3 is TGTGCCAGCAGCCAATCGAAAGCGGGGGGGTCCTACGAGCAGTACTTC.

In this sample, this clonotype turned up a few times. The chain is built from TRBV4-3 and TRBJ2-3; D is unresolved. Germline CDR1 reads LGHNA; CDR2 reads YSLEER. The CDR3 has 16 residues. V lost 0 bases and J lost 0, with 10 bases in between. CDR3 nucleotides: TGCGCCAGCAGCCAAGAGGGCCCAGAGAGCACAGATACGCAGTATTTT. Translating it yields CASSQEGPESTDTQYF.

This clonotype was recorded a few times. CDR3 amino acids: CASRWGENTGELFF. DNA of the CDR3: TGTGCCAGCAGATGGGGGGAGAACACCGGGGAGCTGTTTTTT. V and J are TRBV6-1 and TRBJ2-2, with a tentative D call TRBD2 (6 bases). Between the trimmed V and J ends, which lost 6 bases and 1 base, there was a span of 9 bases. The CDR3 is made up of 14 amino acids. Germline-derived CDR1 and CDR2 are MNHNS and SASEGT.

This sequence joins TRBV7-2 and TRBJ1-5; D is uncertain. CDR1 and CDR2 (germline): SGHTA, FQGNSA. V lost 3 bases to trimming and J lost 0 bases, with 9 bases between them. The CDR3 consists of 15 residues. In DNA form, the CDR3 reads TGTGCCAGCAGCTTGGATTTCTATAGCAATCAGCCCCAGCATTTT. This gives the protein CASSLDFYSNQPQHF.

This clonotype has just a few counts. The V gene is TRBV12-3 or TRBV12-4, the J gene TRBJ1-2, with D maybe TRBD1 (6 bases). The CDR3 contains 16 residues. Trimming pared 1 base from V and 4 bases from J, leaving 16 bases between. DNA of the CDR3: TGTGCCAGCAGTTTAGGGGTCGTTGGACAGATCTATGGCTACACCTTC. The encoded protein is CASSLGVVGQIYGYTF.

A few counts support this clonotype. The chain carries TRBV6-5 and TRBJ2-2; maybe TRBD1 (6 bases). The CDR3 spans 14 residues. V lost 5 bases and J lost 2, with 9 bases in between. Germline V gene lookup returns CDR1 MNHEY and CDR2 SVGAGI. CDR3 sequence reads: CASSIQGNTGELFF. CDR3 sequence (DNA): TGTGCCAGCAGTATACAGGGTAACACCGGGGAGCTGTTTTTT.

The table lists this clonotype with a few counts. The rearrangement joins TRBV7-2 to TRBJ2-3, with TRBD2 identical over 11 bases. The junction had 5 bases not matched to a gene; V was cut back by 2 bases and J by 4 bases. In germline, CDR1 is SGHTA, CDR2 FQGNSA. This CDR3 region has 16 residues. The CDR3 DNA sequence: TGTGCCAGCAGCTTAACTAGCGGGGGAGGGGCAGATACGCAGTATTTT. It specifies CASSLTSGGGADTQYF.

The J gene is TRBJ2-7, the V gene TRBV6-2 or TRBV6-3; no reliable D call. The CDR3 has 16 amino acids. Germline V CDR1 and CDR2: MNHEY, SVGEGT. Trimming removed 5 bases at V and 0 bases at J, with 17 bases between. The CDR3 coding sequence is TGTGCCAGCAGTATTACCCAAGGGTTTCGCTCCTACGAGCAGTACTTC. Its translation is CASSITQGFRSYEQYF.

This clonotype was found many times. The rearrangement joins TRBV12-3 or TRBV12-4 to TRBJ2-3; no definite D call. Trimming pared 5 bases from V and 5 bases from J, leaving 11 bases between. The CDR3 contains 13 residues. CDR3 nucleotides: TGTGCCAGCAGTCCTTATCTTGGAGATACGCAGTATTTT. It is translated as CASSPYLGDTQYF.

This clonotype was detected a few times. J is TRBJ2-7 and V is TRBV12-3 or TRBV12-4, with TRBD1 matching 9 bases. This CDR3 spans 13 amino acids. J lost 5 bases, V lost 5 bases, and 4 bases had no gene match. The chain's CDR3 is CASSTGTGNEQYF. The DNA of the CDR3 is TGTGCCAGCAGTACCGGGACAGGGAACGAGCAGTACTTC.

This clonotype was seen more than once but under ten times. The chain combines TRBV20-1 with TRBJ2-3, with 9 nucleotides matching TRBD1. The CDR3 runs to 15 residues. J lost 3 bases, V lost 5 bases, and 9 bases had no gene match. Looked up from germline, CDR1 is DFQATT and CDR2 is SNEGSKA (reference sequence). The chain's CDR3 is CSAQARDRVTDTQYF. Here the CDR3 DNA reads TGCAGTGCTCAAGCCCGGGACAGGGTTACAGATACGCAGTATTTT.

This sequence joins TRBV18 and TRBJ2-6; TRBD1 agrees at 10 bases. V was pared by 3 bases and J by 3 bases, with 8 bases of the junction left unmatched. This CDR3 spans 18 amino acids. CDR1 and CDR2 (germline): KGHSH, LQKENI. The CDR3 sequence: CASSPDRGRDGGANVLTF. The CDR3 coding sequence is TGTGCCAGCTCACCCGACAGGGGGCGCGATGGTGGGGCCAACGTCCTGACTTTC.

The rearrangement joins TRBV5-1 to TRBJ2-5, with TRBD1 matching over 7 bases. Germline CDR1 and CDR2: SGHRS and YFSETQ. This CDR3 region has 16 residues. V was pared by 0 bases and J by 2 bases, with 7 bases of the junction left unmatched. CDR3 DNA: TGCGCCAGCAGCTTGGGACAGGGATACTATCAAGAGACCCAGTACTTC. It codes for CASSLGQGYYQETQYF.

Many counts were recorded for this clonotype. The chain links TRBV7-9 to TRBJ1-2, with D unclear. The CDR3 loop spans 11 amino acids. V was clipped by 1 base and J by 6 bases, with 3 bases between them. The V gene's germline CDR1 is SEHNR and CDR2 FQNEAQ (reference sequence). In DNA, the CDR3 is TGTGCCAGCAGCTTAGTGGATGGCTACACCTTC. Its protein product is CASSLVDGYTF. The full variable domain, in which reference TRBV7-9 and TRBJ1-2 provide the parts outside the CDR3, is DTGVSQNPRHKITKRGQNVTFRCDPISEHNRLYWYRQTLGQGPEFLTYFQNEAQLEKSRLLSDRFSAERPKGSFSTLEIQRTEQGDSAMYLCASSLVDGYTFGSGTRLTVV.

This clonotype was observed at least ten times. This chain links TRBV7-9 with TRBJ1-5, with a tentative D call TRBD1 (5 bases). This CDR3 spans 13 amino acids. Trimming took off 5 bases at V and 4 bases at J, with 9 bases between the two ends. The germline V gene has CDR1 SEHNR and CDR2 FQNEAQ (reference sequence). The CDR3 DNA is TGTGCCAGCAGCCTTAGACAGAATCAGCCCCAGCATTTT. Protein product: CASSLRQNQPQHF.

This clonotype showed up just a few times. J is TRBJ1-4 and V is TRBV7-2, with TRBD1 identical over 8 bases. Germline V CDR1 and CDR2: SGHTA, FQGNSA. V lost 5 bases, J lost 8 bases, and 10 bases stayed unmatched. The length of the CDR3 is 15 residues. Written as DNA, the CDR3 is TGTGCCAGCAGCCCCACCGGGACAGGAGGAGAAAAACTGTTTTTT. Its protein product is CASSPTGTGGEKLFF.

This sequence joins TRBV10-3 and TRBJ2-6, with 9 bases aligning to TRBD1. The CDR3 is made up of 16 amino acids. CDR1 ENHRY and CDR2 SYGVKD come from the germline V gene. CDR3 sequence: CASVPGQGTGANVLTF. The CDR3 DNA is TGTGCTTCAGTCCCGGGACAGGGAACCGGGGCCAACGTCCTGACTTTC.